This record covers a single T cell receptor beta chain. With 5 bases clipped from V and 3 bases from J, the junction kept 8 bases outside the gene matches. The CDR3 loop spans 14 amino acids. Looked up from germline, CDR1 is SGHRS and CDR2 is YFSETQ. The data are from a study of blood T cell repertoires in COVID-19. The wider study: Specimens from acute and convalescent COVID-19 originated in the United States, Italy and Spain.

Authors' methods: Scientists estimated how many nucleated cells there were by amplifying reference gene primers. Sequencing was performed with immunoSEQ multiplex PCR; in TCRdb, only in-frame clones are kept and a portion is missing. V and J calls and clone size are given by that table; D and trimming were obtained from the DNA. The profile covers about 300,000 clones, with approximately 85% appearing a single time and more than 2% taken by the ten largest. Participants' own reports of clinical history determined their cohort assignment. What the recovered Cohort 3 donors had was two negative PCRs, clearance, or symptom resolution.

This sequence joins TRBV5-1 and TRBJ2-7; 7 nucleotides match TRBD1. The sample comprised PBMCs or T cells enriched from blood (not recorded which). The source is a man aged 25 to 40 who had recovered from COVID-19. The CDR3, as DNA: TGCGCCAGCAGACCGGGACAGAATATCTACGAGCAGTACTTC. Translation gives CASRPGQNIYEQYF. The variable domain in full, with the rest retrieved from reference TRBV5-1 and TRBJ2-7, is KAGVTQTPRYLIKTRGQQVTLSCSPISGHRSVSWYQQTPGQGLQFLFEYFSETQRNKGNFPGRFSGRQFSNSRSEMNVSTLELGDSALYLCASRPGQNIYEQYFGPGTRLTVT.